The T cell receptor beta chain described here comes from a study of blood T cell repertoires in COVID-19. Overall study context: The samples span acute and convalescent COVID-19 from the United States, Italy and Spain. T cells, B-cell-depleted T cells, or PBMCs provided the cDNA or gDNA that served as material.

While infection was still active, Seattle patients were enrolled and then followed longitudinally. Methods used by the authors: Amplification with reference gene primers provided the estimates of nucleated cell counts. Clones were read by immunoSEQ multiplex PCR, and TCRdb kept only the in-frame ones, dropping some. V and J calls plus clone size are reproduced from that table; the DNA served to infer D and trimming. The table includes roughly 200,000 clones, 94% detected once. The CDR3 length is 12 residues. Germline V gene data show CDR1 as SQVTM and CDR2 as ANQGSEA. Trimming at V came to 7 bases and at J to 6 bases, leaving 5 bases not matched to a gene.

This rearrangement joins TRBV29-1 to TRBJ1-2, with TRBD1 matching 10 bases. The receptor's source is a man under 40 with COVID-19, enrolled during active disease. Input material: peripheral blood. The CDR3 here is CSARTGGDGYTF. DNA for the CDR3: TGCAGCGCTCGGACAGGGGGGGATGGCTACACCTTC. Full variable domain (remainder filled in from reference TRBV29-1 and TRBJ1-2): SAVISQKPSRDICQRGTSLTIQCQVDSQVTMMFWYRQQPGQSLTLIATANQGSEATYESGFVIDKFPISRPNLTFSTLTVSNMSPEDSSIYLCSARTGGDGYTFGSGTRLTVV.